Following are 25 T cell receptor beta chains from one sample sequenced in a study of CXCR3-negative and CXCR3-positive naive CD8 T cells. Libraries of TRB cDNA were made by 5' RACE and carried UMIs. TCRdb reworked the 5' RACE reads into one entry per CDR3 protein, no DNA. This sample's table reports about 50,000 distinct CDR3 sequences. The specimen was naive CXCR3- CD8+ T cells from blood. Subset denoted: CD45RO-CCR7+CD27+CD95- naive CD8+ T cells lacking CXCR3 (TNR3-). The receptor set was obtained from a human donor in good health. Some clones in this sample may be carry-over from other donors' samples.

The rearrangement uses TRBV7-9 and TRBJ2-7; as DNA is missing, the TRBD1 call by TCRdb cannot be tested. Germline V gene sequence: CDR1 SEHNR, CDR2 FQNEAQ (reference sequence). This CDR3 is 15 amino acids long. The CDR3 spells CASSPSRDRDYEQYF.

V is TRBV29-1 and J is TRBJ2-2; TCRdb's D gene call, TRBD2, goes unchecked for lack of DNA. The CDR3 covers 14 residues. Germline CDR1 reads SQVTM; CDR2 reads ANQGSEA. This chain's CDR3 is CSATSGGGTGELFF.

The chain has TRBV6-2 or TRBV6-3 and TRBJ2-7; the D gene TCRdb calls, TRBD1, cannot be checked with no DNA. The germline CDR1 and CDR2 sequences are MNHEY and SVGEGT. The CDR3 loop spans 14 amino acids. The CDR3 reads CASSYLVGAYEQYF.

The chain uses TRBV29-1 and TRBJ1-1. CDR3 length: 11 residues. Germline V gives CDR1 SQVTM, CDR2 ANQGSEA. CDR3 loop: CSGEGVGEAFF.

This sequence joins TRBV7-2 and TRBJ2-2; absent DNA, TCRdb's TRBD1 call cannot be checked. The CDR3 runs 17 residues. Germline V gives CDR1 SGHTA, CDR2 FQGNSA. CDR3 loop: CASSQIPDRLNTGELFF.

J is TRBJ2-1 and V is TRBV2; TCRdb's assignment of TRBD2 cannot be checked, as there is no DNA. The CDR3 sequence is 18 residues long. Germline CDR1 reads SNHLY; CDR2 reads FYNNEI. The CDR3 region is CASSTGLAGFSSYNEQFF.

The genes are TRBV23-1 and TRBJ2-3; there is no DNA to check the TCRdb D call of TRBD2. TRBV23-1 is marked as an open reading frame, function uncertain. CDR3 size: 14 residues. The CDR3 sequence: CATRGQSITDTQYF.

J is TRBJ2-3 and V is TRBV2; the TCRdb D gene call, TRBD2, has no DNA to confirm it. The CDR3 has 16 residues. Germline CDR1 is SNHLY and CDR2 is FYNNEI. CDR3 loop: CASSVAASGSTDTQYF. The full variable domain, completed using reference TRBV2 and TRBJ2-3, is EPEVTQTPSHQVTQMGQEVILRCVPISNHLYFYWYRQILGQKVEFLVSFYNNEISEKSEIFDDQFSVERPDGSNFTLKIRSTKLEDSAMYFCASSVAASGSTDTQYFGPGTRLTVL.

The chain has TRBV7-2 and TRBJ2-3; the D call from TCRdb, TRBD2, cannot be confirmed without DNA. The germline V gene encodes CDR1 SGHTA and CDR2 FQGNSA. This CDR3 comprises 20 residues. This CDR3 reads CASSPGSRAGGLPYSDTQYF.

The CDR3 region is CASSLSLAGGPSSYNEQFF. This chain links TRBV5-1 with TRBJ2-1; TCRdb outputs TRBD2, but without DNA this stays unchecked. The CDR3 covers 19 residues. Germline CDR1 and CDR2: SGHRS and YFSETQ.

CDR3: CSVGRTGGDYNEQFF. The chain couples TRBV29-1 to TRBJ2-1; TCRdb calls TRBD1, which cannot be checked without DNA. Per the germline V gene, CDR1 is SQVTM and CDR2 is ANQGSEA. This CDR3 has 15 residues.

CDR3 sequence reads: CASSESRGRVTEAFF. The chain recombines TRBV10-1 with TRBJ1-1; TCRdb outputs TRBD1, but without DNA this stays unchecked. Germline V gene lookup returns CDR1 WNHNN and CDR2 SYGVQD (reference sequence). CDR3 size: 15 residues.

The chain joins TRBV28 to TRBJ2-7; lacking DNA, the TRBD1 call made by TCRdb goes unchecked. The CDR3 loop spans 15 amino acids. Germline-derived CDR1 and CDR2 are MDHEN and SYDVKM. Here the CDR3 reads CASSHLTGSFYEQYF.

This CDR3 reads CASSALSGTDGYTF. V is TRBV13 and J is TRBJ1-2; TCRdb proposes TRBD1, but this gene call is untestable without DNA. This CDR3 comprises 14 residues. Looked up from germline, CDR1 is PRHDT and CDR2 is FYEKMQ (reference sequence).

This rearrangement joins TRBV12-3 or TRBV12-4 to TRBJ2-3. The CDR3 length is 16 residues. The CDR3 spells CASSLFGFRNTDTQYF.

J is TRBJ2-3 and V is TRBV29-1; TCRdb selects TRBD1, and the lack of DNA leaves this call unchecked. Germline V gene sequence: CDR1 SQVTM, CDR2 ANQGSEA. The CDR3 is made up of 19 amino acids. The CDR3 sequence is CSVEDPNLGTVTSTDTQYF.

This chain joins TRBV19 and TRBJ2-7. The CDR3 contains 14 residues. Germline assignment: CDR1 LNHDA and CDR2 SQIVND (reference sequence). This CDR3 reads CASSIRVTWVEQYF.

The rearrangement links TRBV6-2 or TRBV6-3 to TRBJ2-7; the TCRdb call, TRBD2, lacks DNA for checking. The CDR3 is made up of 16 amino acids. Looked up from germline, CDR1 is MNHEY and CDR2 is SVGEGT. This CDR3 reads CASSYPSGGPSYEQYF.

The gene calls are TRBV7-2 and TRBJ2-1; the D call from TCRdb, TRBD1, cannot be confirmed without DNA. Germline lookup yields CDR1 SGHTA and CDR2 FQGNSA. The CDR3 loop spans 16 amino acids. CDR3 in amino acids: CASMHSQGAIGNEQFF.

The chain has TRBV29-1 and TRBJ2-3; TCRdb's D call, TRBD2, is unchecked because there is no DNA. Per the germline V gene, CDR1 is SQVTM and CDR2 is ANQGSEA. The CDR3 consists of 16 residues. CDR3 residues: CSVEVPTSGTTDTQYF.

The J gene is TRBJ2-7, the V gene TRBV7-6; checking the TCRdb D call of TRBD1 is not possible without DNA. CDR1 SGHVS and CDR2 FNYEAQ come from the germline V gene. CDR3 length: 14 amino acids. The CDR3 loop is CASSLGGVAYEQYF.

The J gene is TRBJ2-7, the V gene TRBV19; TCRdb's D call, TRBD1, is unchecked because there is no DNA. Germline loops: CDR1 LNHDA, CDR2 SQIVND (reference sequence). This CDR3 region has 14 residues. This CDR3 reads CASSISDTAYEQYF. The full variable domain, completed using reference TRBV19 and TRBJ2-7, is DGGITQSPKYLFRKEGQNVTLSCEQNLNHDAMYWYRQDPGQGLRLIYYSQIVNDFQKGDIAEGYSVSREKKESFPLTVTSAQKNPTAFYLCASSISDTAYEQYFGPGTRLTVT.

V usage is TRBV7-6 and J usage is TRBJ2-7; the TRBD2 assignment by TCRdb is unverifiable without DNA. The CDR3 contains 17 residues. Germline CDR1 is SGHVS and CDR2 is FNYEAQ. The CDR3 loop reads CASSLKSLAGGPYEQYF. The full variable domain, with the rest looked up from reference TRBV7-6 and TRBJ2-7, is GAGVSQSPRYKVTKRGQDVALRCDPISGHVSLYWYRQALGQGPEFLTYFNYEAQQDKSGLPNDRFSAERPEGSISTLTIQRTEQRDSAMYRCASSLKSLAGGPYEQYFGPGTRLTVT.

The V and J genes are TRBV7-6 and TRBJ1-1. CDR1 SGHVS and CDR2 FNYEAQ come from the germline V gene. The CDR3 length is 15 residues. CDR3 residues: CASSSPAGLNTEAFF.

V and J are TRBV3-2 and TRBJ1-4; TCRdb selects TRBD1, and the lack of DNA leaves this call unchecked. TRBV3-2 is given as a pseudogene. This CDR3 contains 14 residues. Here the CDR3 reads CASSPGTAPEKLFF.